The 10 T cell receptor beta chains below come from one sample, sequenced in a study of cytomegalovirus exposure and HLA in healthy donors. PCR primers comprised 60 Vbeta and 13 Jbeta primers. The assay was immunoSEQ multiplex PCR, and TCRdb's table has in-frame clones only and misses some. Of about 160,000 clones in the sample, more than 65% are singletons; the top ten hold 1.3%. The specimen was PBMCs. The receptors shown here come from a man aged 45-60 years in good health and CMV-seropositive.

Written as DNA, the CDR3 is TGTGCCAGCAGCCAAGGGGACAGGAGCTCCTACGAGCAGTACTTC. Encoded protein: CASSQGDRSSYEQYF. The V call is TRBV4-2, the J call TRBJ2-7; 8 bases line up with TRBD1. This CDR3 spans 15 amino acids. Germline lookup yields CDR1 LGHNA and CDR2 YNFKEQ. V shed 1 base and J 0 bases; nucleotides not matched to a gene: 2.

With respect to this clone: This sample also contains other DNA sequences that code for the same CDR3. The chain employs TRBV5-1 and TRBJ1-1; D remains unclear. Germline lookup yields CDR1 SGHRS and CDR2 YFSETQ. This CDR3 spans 13 amino acids. V was cut by 2 bases and J by 1 base, with 6 bases left in between. The CDR3 region is CASSFGGNTEAFF. CDR3 in DNA: TGCGCCAGCAGCTTTGGCGGGAACACTGAAGCTTTCTTT.

The chain recombines TRBV19 with TRBJ2-7, with TRBD2 as a possible D gene (5 bases). This CDR3 contains 15 residues. The germline CDR1 and CDR2 sequences are LNHDA and SQIVND (reference sequence). The V end lost 5 bases, the J end lost 0 bases, and 14 bases lay between the germline ends. CDR3 nucleotides: TGTGCCAGTAGTCCCCAGCCGGGGAGCTCCTACGAGCAGTACTTC. Protein: CASSPQPGSSYEQYF.

The chain combines TRBV5-1 with TRBJ2-3; possibly TRBD2 for D (6 bases). The CDR3 is 13 amino acids. The germline gives CDR1 SGHRS, CDR2 YFSETQ. V shed 4 bases and J shed 2 bases, with 8 bases lying between them. The DNA for the CDR3 is TGCGCCAGCAGCCGGAGGGTCACAGATACGCAGTATTTT. Residues: CASSRRVTDTQYF. Supplemented by reference TRBV5-1 and TRBJ2-3, the full variable domain reads KAGVTQTPRYLIKTRGQQVTLSCSPISGHRSVSWYQQTPGQGLQFLFEYFSETQRNKGNFPGRFSGRQFSNSRSEMNVSTLELGDSALYLCASSRRVTDTQYFGPGTRLTVL.

V and J are TRBV18 and TRBJ2-2; the D gene is possibly TRBD1 (6 bases). Trimming removed 1 base at V and 8 bases at J, with 17 bases between. Looked up from germline, CDR1 is KGHSH and CDR2 is LQKENI. The CDR3 loop spans 16 amino acids. The CDR3 DNA is TGTGCCAGCTCACCACTCCGACAGGAGTGGATTGGGGAGCTGTTTTTT. Protein product: CASSPLRQEWIGELFF.

The rearrangement links TRBV4-1 to TRBJ2-5; D is uncertain. Germline CDR1 and CDR2: MGHRA and YSYEKL. CDR3 size: 12 residues. Trimming cost V 5 bases and J 5 bases, with 9 bases left between them. The CDR3 sequence is CASSDPGETQYF. CDR3 bases: TGCGCCAGCAGCGACCCCGGGGAGACCCAGTACTTC.

V usage is TRBV5-1 and J usage is TRBJ1-2, with D perhaps matching TRBD1 (6 bases). The V and J ends lost 1 base and 4 bases respectively, with 11 bases between them. This CDR3 comprises 14 residues. Germline assignment: CDR1 SGHRS and CDR2 YFSETQ. CDR3 loop: CASSLRQDGYGYTF. CDR3 nucleotide sequence: TGCGCCAGCAGCTTGCGACAGGATGGCTATGGCTACACCTTC.

The V gene is TRBV18, the J gene TRBJ2-2, with 8 bases matching TRBD2. The germline gives CDR1 KGHSH, CDR2 LQKENI. The ends lost 8 bases at V and 3 bases at J; junction bases unmatched: 11. The CDR3 has 16 amino acids. For the CDR3, the DNA is TGTGCCAGCGCTCCGGGGGGGAAGGCTTACACCGGGGAGCTGTTTTTT. It encodes CASAPGGKAYTGELFF.

V gene TRBV15 combines with J gene TRBJ1-6; no clear D. The CDR3 is 13 amino acids. The germline gives CDR1 LNHNV, CDR2 YYDKDF (reference sequence). The germline V and J ends were trimmed by 3 bases and 6 bases, with 6 bases remaining between them. CDR3 region: CATSSTVNSPLHF. The CDR3 coding sequence is TGTGCCACCAGCAGTACAGTTAATTCACCCCTCCACTTT. Full variable domain (missing parts from reference TRBV15 and TRBJ1-6): DAMVIQNPRYQVTQFGKPVTLSCSQTLNHNVMYWYQQKSSQAPKLLFHYYDKDFNNEADTPDNFQSRRPNTSFCFLDIRSPGLGDTAMYLCATSSTVNSPLHFGNGTRLTVT.

V usage is TRBV7-9 and J usage is TRBJ1-2; D call uncertain. Germline CDR1 is SEHNR and CDR2 is FQNEAQ (reference sequence). This CDR3 comprises 12 residues. V lost 5 bases to trimming and J lost 1 base, with 5 bases between them. CDR3 in DNA: TGTGCCAGCAGCGCTAGTAACTATGGCTACACCTTC. Protein product: CASSASNYGYTF.